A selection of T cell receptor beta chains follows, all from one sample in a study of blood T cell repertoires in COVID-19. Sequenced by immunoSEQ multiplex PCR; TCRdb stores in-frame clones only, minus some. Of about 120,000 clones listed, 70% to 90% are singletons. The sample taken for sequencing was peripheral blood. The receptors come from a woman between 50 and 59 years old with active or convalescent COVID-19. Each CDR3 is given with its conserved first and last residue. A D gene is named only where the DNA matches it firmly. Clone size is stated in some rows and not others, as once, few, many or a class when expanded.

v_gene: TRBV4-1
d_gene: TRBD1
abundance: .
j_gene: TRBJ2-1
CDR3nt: TGCGCCAGCAGCCAAGATGAAGGGACAGACTACAATGAGCAGTTCTTC
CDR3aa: CASSQDEGTDYNEQFF

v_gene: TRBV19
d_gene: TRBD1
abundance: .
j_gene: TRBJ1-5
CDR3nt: TGTGCCAGTAGCCCCAGGGGGTTTAGCAATCAGCCCCAGCATTTT
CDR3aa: CASSPRGFSNQPQHF

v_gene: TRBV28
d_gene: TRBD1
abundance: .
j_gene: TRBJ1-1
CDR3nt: TGTGCCAGCAGTCGCACTCCGGGACAGGGGGGAACTGAAGCTTTCTTT
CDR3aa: CASSRTPGQGGTEAFF

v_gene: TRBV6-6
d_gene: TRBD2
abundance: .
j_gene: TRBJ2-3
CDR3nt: TGTGCCAGCAGTTACTCTCTAGCGGGTTTCACAGATACGCAGTATTTT
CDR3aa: CASSYSLAGFTDTQYF

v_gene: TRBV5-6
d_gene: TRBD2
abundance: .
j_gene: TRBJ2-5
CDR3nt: TGTGCCAGCAGCTTGGGACTAGCGGGAGAGACCCAGTACTTC
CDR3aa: CASSLGLAGETQYF

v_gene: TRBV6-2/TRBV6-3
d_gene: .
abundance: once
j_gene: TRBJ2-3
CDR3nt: TGTGCCAGCAGCCCTGGGGGGGCCTCCTACACAGATACGCAGTATTTT
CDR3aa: CASSPGGASYTDTQYF

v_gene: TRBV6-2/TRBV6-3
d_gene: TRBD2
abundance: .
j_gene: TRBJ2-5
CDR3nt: TGTGCCAGCAGCTACTTGGGGGATAGCGGGATTTCAGAGACCCAGTACTTC
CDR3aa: CASSYLGDSGISETQYF

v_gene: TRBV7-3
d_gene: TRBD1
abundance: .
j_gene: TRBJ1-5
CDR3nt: TGTGCCAGCTGGACAGGGGCGGCTTATAGCAATCAGCCCCAGCATTTT
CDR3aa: CASWTGAAYSNQPQHF

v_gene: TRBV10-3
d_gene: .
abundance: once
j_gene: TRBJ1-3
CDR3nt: TGTGCCATCAGACTAGACGGAAACTCTGGAAACACCATATATTTT
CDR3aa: CAIRLDGNSGNTIYF

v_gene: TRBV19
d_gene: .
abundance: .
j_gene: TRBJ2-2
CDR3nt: TGTGCCAGTAGTATCGACTGGATCGGGGAGCTGTTTTTT
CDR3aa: CASSIDWIGELFF

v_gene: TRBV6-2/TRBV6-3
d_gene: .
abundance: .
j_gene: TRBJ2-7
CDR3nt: TGTGCCAGCAGTTACTCGGATAGAGTTCTGGACAGTCCCTACGAGCAGTACTTC
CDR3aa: CASSYSDRVLDSPYEQYF